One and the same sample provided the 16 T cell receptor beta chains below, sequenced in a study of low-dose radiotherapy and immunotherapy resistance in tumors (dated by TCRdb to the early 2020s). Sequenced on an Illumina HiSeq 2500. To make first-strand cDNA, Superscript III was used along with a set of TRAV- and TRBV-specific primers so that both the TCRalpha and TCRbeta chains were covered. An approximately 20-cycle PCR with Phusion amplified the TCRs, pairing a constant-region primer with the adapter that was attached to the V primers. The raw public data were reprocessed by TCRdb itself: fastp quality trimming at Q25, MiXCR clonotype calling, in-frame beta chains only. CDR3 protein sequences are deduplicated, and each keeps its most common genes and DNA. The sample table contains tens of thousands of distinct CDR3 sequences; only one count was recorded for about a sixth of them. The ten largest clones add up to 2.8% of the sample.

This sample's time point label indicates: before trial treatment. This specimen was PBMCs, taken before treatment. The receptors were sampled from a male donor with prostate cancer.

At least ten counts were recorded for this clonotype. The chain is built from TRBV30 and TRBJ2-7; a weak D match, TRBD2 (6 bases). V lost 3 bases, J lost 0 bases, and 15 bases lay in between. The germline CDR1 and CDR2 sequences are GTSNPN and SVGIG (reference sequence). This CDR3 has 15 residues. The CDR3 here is CAWRPAGRNSYEQYF. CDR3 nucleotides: TGTGCCTGGAGGCCTGCGGGGCGGAACTCCTACGAGCAGTACTTC.

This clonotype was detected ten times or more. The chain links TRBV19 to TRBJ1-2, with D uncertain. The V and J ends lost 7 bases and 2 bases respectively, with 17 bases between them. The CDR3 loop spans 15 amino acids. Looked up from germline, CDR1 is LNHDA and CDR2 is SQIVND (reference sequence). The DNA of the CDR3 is TGTGCCAGTATGATGCTGATGGCGGGGAACTATGGCTACACCTTC. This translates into CASMMLMAGNYGYTF.

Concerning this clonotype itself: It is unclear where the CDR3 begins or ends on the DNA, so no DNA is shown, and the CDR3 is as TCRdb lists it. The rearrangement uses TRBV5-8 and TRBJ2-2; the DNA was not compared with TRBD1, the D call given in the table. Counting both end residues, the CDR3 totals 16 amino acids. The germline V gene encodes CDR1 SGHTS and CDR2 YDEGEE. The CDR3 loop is CASSFDRPNTGELFFF.

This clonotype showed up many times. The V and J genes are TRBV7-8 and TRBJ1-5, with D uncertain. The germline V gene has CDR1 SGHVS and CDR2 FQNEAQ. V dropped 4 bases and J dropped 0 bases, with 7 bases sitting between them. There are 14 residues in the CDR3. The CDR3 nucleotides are TGTGCCAGCAGCTCCGGGTATAGCAATCAGCCCCAGCATTTT. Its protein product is CASSSGYSNQPQHF.

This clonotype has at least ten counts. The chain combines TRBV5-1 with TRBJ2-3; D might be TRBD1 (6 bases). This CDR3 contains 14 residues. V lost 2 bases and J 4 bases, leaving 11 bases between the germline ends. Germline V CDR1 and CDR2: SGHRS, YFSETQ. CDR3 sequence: CASSFGQWADTQYF. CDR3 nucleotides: TGCGCCAGCAGCTTCGGACAGTGGGCAGATACGCAGTATTTT.

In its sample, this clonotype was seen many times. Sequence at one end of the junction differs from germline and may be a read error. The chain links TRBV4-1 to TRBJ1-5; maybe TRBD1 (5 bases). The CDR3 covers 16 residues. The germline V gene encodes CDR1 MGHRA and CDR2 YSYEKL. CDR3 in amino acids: CASSQVADSNHQPQHF. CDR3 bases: TGTGCCAGCAGCCAAGTAGCAGACAGTAACCATCAGCCCCAGCATTTT.

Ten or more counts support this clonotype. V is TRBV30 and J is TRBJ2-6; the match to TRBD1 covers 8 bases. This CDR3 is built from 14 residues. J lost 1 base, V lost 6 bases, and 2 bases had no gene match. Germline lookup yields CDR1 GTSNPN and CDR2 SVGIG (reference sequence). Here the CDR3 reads CACQGASGANVLTF. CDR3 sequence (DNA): TGTGCCTGCCAGGGGGCTTCTGGGGCCAACGTCCTGACTTTC. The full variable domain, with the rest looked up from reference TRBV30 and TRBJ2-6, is SQTIHQWPATLVQPVGSPLSLECTVEGTSNPNLYWYRQAAGRGLQLLFYSVGIGQISSEVPQNLSASRPQDRQFILSSKKLLLSDSGFYLCACQGASGANVLTFGAGSRLTVL.

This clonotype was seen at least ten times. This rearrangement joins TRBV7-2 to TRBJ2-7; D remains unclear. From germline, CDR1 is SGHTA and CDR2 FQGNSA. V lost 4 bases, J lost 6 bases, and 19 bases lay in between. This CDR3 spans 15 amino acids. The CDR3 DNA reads TGTGCCAGCAGCTCAGTTAGGCAAACAATTTTCGAGCAGTACTTC. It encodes CASSSVRQTIFEQYF.

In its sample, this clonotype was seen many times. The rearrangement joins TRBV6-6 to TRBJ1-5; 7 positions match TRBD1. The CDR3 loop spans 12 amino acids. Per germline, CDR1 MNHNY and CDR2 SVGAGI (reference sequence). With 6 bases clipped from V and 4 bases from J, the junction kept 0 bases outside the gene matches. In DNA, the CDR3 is TGTGCCAGCAGACAGGGGAATCAGCCCCAGCATTTT. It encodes CASRQGNQPQHF.

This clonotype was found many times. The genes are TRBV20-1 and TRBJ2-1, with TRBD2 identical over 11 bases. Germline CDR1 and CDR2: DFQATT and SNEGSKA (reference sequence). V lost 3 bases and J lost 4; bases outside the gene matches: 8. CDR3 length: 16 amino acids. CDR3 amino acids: CSASPTLAGGYNEQFF. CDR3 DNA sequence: TGCAGTGCTAGCCCGACTCTAGCGGGGGGTTACAATGAGCAGTTCTTC.

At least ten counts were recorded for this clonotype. The CDR3 spells CASRTGGGEQYF. In nucleotides, the CDR3 is TGTGCCAGCAGAACAGGGGGGGGGGAGCAGTACTTC. The chain has TRBV12-3 or TRBV12-4 and TRBJ2-7; the D gene is possibly TRBD1 (8 bases). This CDR3 contains 12 residues. The V end lost 6 bases, the J end lost 7 bases, and 13 bases lay between the germline ends.

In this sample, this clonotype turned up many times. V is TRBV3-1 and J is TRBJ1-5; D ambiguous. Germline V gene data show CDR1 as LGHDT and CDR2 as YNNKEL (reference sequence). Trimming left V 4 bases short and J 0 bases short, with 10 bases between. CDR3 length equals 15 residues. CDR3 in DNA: TGTGCCAGCAGCCGAACGCACAATAGCAATCAGCCCCAGCATTTT. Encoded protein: CASSRTHNSNQPQHF.

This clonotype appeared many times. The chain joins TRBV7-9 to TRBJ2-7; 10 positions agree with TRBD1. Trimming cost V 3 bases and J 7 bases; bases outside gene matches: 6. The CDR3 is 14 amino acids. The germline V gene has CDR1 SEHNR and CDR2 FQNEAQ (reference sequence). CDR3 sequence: CASSFGTGVMEQYF. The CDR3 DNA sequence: TGTGCCAGCAGCTTCGGGACAGGGGTAATGGAGCAGTACTTC.

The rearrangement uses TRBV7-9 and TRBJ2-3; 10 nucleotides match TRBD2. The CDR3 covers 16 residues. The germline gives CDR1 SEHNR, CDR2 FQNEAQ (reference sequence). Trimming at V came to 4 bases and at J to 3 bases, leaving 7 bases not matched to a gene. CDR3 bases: TGTGCCAGCAGCTCGCCGGGGGGACTAGCGACAGATACGCAGTATTTT. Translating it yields CASSSPGGLATDTQYF.

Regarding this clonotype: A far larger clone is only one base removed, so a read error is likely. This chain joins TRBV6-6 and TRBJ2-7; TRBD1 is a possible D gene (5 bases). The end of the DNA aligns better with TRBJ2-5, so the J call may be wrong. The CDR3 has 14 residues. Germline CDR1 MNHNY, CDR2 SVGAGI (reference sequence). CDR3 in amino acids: CASIERGFQETQYF. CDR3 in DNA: TGTGCCAGCATCGAAAGGGGCTTCCAAGAGACCCAGTACTTC.

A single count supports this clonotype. Written as DNA, the CDR3 is TGTGCCAGCCGGAAAGGGCAGGGGGAAAAACTGTTTTTT. Translated, it gives CASRKGQGEKLFF. V gene TRBV2 combines with J gene TRBJ1-4; possibly TRBD1 for D (6 bases). Trimming pared 8 bases from V and 8 bases from J, leaving 15 bases between. The CDR3 spans 13 residues. Germline assignment: CDR1 SNHLY and CDR2 FYNNEI.